This TCR beta chain stems from a study of beta chain features in type 1 diabetes. Expressed TCRB transcripts were sequenced because the entire RNA isolate underwent reverse transcription. Clones were sequenced by immunoSEQ multiplex PCR, and TCRdb holds only the in-frame ones, with some missing. The sample gives a few hundred thousand clones, 30% of which show up once; roughly 0.066% is in the top ten. From germline, CDR1 is SQVTM and CDR2 ANQGSEA. The CDR3 is 14 amino acids. V gave up 7 bases and J gave up 1 base; unmatched junction bases: 7. Study results and caveats: More deletions and fewer insertions at VDJ junctions were seen in type 1 diabetes patients. All four CD4+ subsets of Type 1 diabetes patients contained TCRB CDR3s that were moderately but significantly shorter.

This clone was observed a few times. No antigen is known for it. This receptor was taken from a man younger than 35 in good health. The sample comprised naive CD4+ T cells from blood. The chain carries TRBV29-1 and TRBJ1-1, with TRBD1 matching over 9 bases. This chain's CDR3 is CSARAGQGNTEAFF. The DNA of the CDR3 is TGCAGCGCCAGAGCGGGACAGGGGAACACTGAAGCTTTCTTT.